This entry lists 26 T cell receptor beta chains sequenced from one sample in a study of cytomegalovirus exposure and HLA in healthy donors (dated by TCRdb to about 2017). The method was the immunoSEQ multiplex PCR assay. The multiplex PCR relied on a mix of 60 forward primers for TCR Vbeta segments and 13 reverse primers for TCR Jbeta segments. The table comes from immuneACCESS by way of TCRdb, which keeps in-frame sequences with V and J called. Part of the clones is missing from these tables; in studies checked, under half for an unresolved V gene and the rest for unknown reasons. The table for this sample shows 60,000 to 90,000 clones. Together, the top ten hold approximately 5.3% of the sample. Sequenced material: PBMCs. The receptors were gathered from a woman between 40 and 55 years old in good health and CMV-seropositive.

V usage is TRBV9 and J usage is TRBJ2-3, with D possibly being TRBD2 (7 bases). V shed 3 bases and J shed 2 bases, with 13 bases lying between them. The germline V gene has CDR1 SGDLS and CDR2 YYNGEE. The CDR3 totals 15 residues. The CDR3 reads CASSAYGGATDTQYF. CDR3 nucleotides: TGTGCCAGCAGCGCTTATGGGGGGGCCACAGATACGCAGTATTTT.

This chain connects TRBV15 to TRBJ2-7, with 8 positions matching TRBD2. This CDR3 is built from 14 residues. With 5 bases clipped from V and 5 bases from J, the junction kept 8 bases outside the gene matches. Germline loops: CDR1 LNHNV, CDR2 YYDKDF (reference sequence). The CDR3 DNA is TGTGCCACCAGCCCACAAGCGGGGGCCGACGAGCAGTACTTC. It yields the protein CATSPQAGADEQYF.

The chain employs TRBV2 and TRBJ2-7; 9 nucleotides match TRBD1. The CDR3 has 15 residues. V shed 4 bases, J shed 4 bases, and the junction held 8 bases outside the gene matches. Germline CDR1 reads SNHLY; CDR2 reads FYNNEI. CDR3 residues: CASSGSGTGRYEQYF. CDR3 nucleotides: TGTGCCAGCAGTGGATCCGGGACAGGGAGGTACGAGCAGTACTTC.

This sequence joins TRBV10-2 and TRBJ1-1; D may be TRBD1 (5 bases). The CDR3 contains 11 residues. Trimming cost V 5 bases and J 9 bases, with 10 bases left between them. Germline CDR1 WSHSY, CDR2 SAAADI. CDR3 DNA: TGCGCCAGCAGTCAGGGCCCTCAAGCTTTCTTT. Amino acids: CASSQGPQAFF.

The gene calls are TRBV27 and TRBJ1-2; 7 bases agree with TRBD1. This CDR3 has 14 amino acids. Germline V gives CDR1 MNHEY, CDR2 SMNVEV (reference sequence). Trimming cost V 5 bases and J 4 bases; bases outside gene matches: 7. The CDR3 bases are TGTGCCAGCAGTCTGGGGGGACAGTTCTATGGCTACACCTTC. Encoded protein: CASSLGGQFYGYTF.

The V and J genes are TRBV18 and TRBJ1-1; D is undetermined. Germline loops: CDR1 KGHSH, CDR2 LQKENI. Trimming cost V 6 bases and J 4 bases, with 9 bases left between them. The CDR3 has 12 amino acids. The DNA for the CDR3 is TGTGCCAGCTCCCCCCCAGGCACTGAAGCTTTCTTT. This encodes CASSPPGTEAFF.

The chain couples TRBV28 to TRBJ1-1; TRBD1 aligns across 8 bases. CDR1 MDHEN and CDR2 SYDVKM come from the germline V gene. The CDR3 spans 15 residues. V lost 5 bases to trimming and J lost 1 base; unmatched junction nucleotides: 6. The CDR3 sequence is CASSPRQGSNTEAFF. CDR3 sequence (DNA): TGTGCCAGCAGTCCGCGACAGGGGTCGAACACTGAAGCTTTCTTT.

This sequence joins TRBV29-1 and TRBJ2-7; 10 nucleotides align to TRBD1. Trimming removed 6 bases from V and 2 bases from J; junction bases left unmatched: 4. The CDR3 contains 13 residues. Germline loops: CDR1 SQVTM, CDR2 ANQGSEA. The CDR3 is CSVDRGEPYEQYF. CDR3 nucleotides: TGCAGCGTGGACAGGGGGGAACCCTACGAGCAGTACTTC.

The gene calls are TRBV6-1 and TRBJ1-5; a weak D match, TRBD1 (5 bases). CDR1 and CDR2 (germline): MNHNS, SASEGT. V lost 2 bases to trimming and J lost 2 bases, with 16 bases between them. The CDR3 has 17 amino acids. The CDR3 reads CASSEPPRDRRNQPQHF. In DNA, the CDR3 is TGTGCCAGCAGTGAACCCCCGCGGGACCGACGCAATCAGCCCCAGCATTTT.

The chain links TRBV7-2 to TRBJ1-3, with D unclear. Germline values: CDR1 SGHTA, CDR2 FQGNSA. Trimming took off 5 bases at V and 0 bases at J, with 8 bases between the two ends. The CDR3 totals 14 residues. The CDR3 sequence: CASSPTVSGNTIYF. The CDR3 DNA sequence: TGTGCCAGCAGCCCGACTGTCTCTGGAAACACCATATATTTT.

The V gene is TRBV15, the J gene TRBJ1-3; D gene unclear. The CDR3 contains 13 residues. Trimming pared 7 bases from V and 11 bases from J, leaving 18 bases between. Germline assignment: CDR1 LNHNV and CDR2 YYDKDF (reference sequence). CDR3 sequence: CATTRDGGPPIYF. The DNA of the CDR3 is TGTGCCACCACTCGGGATGGCGGACCCCCCATATATTTT.

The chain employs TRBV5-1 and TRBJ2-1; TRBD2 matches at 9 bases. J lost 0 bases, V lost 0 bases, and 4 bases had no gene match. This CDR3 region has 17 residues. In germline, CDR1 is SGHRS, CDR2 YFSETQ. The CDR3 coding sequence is TGCGCCAGCAGCTTGGGACTAGCGGCCTCCTCCTACAATGAGCAGTTCTTC. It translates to CASSLGLAASSYNEQFF.

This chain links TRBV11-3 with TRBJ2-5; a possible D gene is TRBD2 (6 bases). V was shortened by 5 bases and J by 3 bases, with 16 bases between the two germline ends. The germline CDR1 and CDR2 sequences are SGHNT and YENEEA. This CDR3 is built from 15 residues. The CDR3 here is CASSRGGGSEETQYF. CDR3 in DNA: TGTGCCAGCAGCCGTGGTGGGGGGTCAGAAGAGACCCAGTACTTC.

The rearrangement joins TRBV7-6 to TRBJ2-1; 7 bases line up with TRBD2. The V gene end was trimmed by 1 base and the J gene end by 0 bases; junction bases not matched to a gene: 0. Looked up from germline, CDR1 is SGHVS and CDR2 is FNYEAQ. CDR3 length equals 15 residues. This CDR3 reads CASSLGTSSYNEQFF. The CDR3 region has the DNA TGTGCCAGCAGCTTAGGGACTAGCTCCTACAATGAGCAGTTCTTC.

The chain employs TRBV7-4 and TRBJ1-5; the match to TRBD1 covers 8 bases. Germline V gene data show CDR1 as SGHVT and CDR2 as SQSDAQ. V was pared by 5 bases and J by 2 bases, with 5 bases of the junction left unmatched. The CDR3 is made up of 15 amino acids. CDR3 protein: CASSGQGRGNQPQHF. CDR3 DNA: TGTGCCAGCAGCGGACAGGGACGGGGCAATCAGCCCCAGCATTTT.

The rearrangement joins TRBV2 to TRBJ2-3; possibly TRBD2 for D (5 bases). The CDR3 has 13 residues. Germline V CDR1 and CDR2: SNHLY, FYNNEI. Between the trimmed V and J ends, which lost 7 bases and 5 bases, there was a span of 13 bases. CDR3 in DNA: TGTGCCAGCAATGGGCTAGCTCAAGATACGCAGTATTTT. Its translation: CASNGLAQDTQYF.

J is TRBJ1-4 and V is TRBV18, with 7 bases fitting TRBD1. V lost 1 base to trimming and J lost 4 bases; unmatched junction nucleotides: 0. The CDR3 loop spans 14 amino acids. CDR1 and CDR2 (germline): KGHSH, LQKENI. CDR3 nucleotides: TGTGCCAGCTCACCACGGGACAGTAATGAAAAACTGTTTTTT. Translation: CASSPRDSNEKLFF.

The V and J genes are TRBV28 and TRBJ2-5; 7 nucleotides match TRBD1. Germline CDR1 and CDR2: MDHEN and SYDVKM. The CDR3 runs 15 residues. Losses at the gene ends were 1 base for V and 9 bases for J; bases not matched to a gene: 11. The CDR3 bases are TGTGCCAGCAGTTTATCCACAGGGGTCCGAGGGGCCCAGTACTTC. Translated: CASSLSTGVRGAQYF.

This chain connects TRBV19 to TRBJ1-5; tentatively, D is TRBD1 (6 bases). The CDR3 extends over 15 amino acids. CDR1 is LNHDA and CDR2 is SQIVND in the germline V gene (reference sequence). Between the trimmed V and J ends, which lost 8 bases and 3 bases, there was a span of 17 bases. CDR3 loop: CASLSGHLTNQPQHF. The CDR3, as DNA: TGTGCCAGTCTTTCGGGACATCTCACCAATCAGCCCCAGCATTTT.

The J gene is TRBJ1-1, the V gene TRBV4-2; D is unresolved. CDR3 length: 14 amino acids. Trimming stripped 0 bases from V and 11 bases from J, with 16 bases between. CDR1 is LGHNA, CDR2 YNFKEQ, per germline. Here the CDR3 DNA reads TGTGCCAGCAGCCAAGAAGCTACAGCTGTCGACGCTTTCTTT. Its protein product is CASSQEATAVDAFF.

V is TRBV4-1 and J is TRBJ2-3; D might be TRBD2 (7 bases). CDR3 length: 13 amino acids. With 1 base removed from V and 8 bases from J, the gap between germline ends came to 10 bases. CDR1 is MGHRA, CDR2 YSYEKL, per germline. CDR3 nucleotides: TGCGCCAGCAGCCAAGTGGGGGGGGCTACGCAGTATTTT. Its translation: CASSQVGGATQYF.

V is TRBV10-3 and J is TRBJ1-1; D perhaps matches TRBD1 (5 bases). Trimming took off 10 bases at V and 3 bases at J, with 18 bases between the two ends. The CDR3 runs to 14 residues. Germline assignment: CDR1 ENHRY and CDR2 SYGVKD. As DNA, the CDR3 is TGTGCCACATCCGTGGGGGGGTCGGACACTGAAGCTTTCTTT. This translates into CATSVGGSDTEAFF.

The CDR3 coding sequence is TGCGCCAGCAGCCAACCTTCTAGCGGGAGATTGGATGAGCAGTTCTTC. This translates into CASSQPSSGRLDEQFF. This chain links TRBV4-1 with TRBJ2-1; TRBD2 matches at 10 bases. Germline CDR1 reads MGHRA; CDR2 reads YSYEKL. CDR3 length equals 16 residues. V shed 2 bases and J 8 bases; nucleotides not matched to a gene: 9.

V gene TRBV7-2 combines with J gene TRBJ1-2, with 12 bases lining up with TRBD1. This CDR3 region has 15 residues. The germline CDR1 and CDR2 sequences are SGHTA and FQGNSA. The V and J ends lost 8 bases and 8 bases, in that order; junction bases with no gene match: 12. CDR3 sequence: CASGYSTGQGAGYTF. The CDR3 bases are TGTGCCAGCGGATATTCAACGGGACAGGGGGCAGGCTACACCTTC.

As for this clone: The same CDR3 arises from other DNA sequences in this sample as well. The CDR3 coding sequence is TGTGCCAGCAGCCAAGTTACGGGAGGCTATGGCTACACCTTC. Translating it yields CASSQVTGGYGYTF. The chain links TRBV14 to TRBJ1-2; D gene uncertain. This CDR3 is 14 amino acids long. Trimming took 1 base from V and 4 from J, leaving 10 bases between them. Per the germline V gene, CDR1 is SGHDN and CDR2 is FVKESK.

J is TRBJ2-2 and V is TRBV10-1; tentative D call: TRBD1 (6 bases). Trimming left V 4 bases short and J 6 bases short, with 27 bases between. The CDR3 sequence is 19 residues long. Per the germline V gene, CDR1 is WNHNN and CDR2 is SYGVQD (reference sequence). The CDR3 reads CASSVDQGNGLDFAGELFF. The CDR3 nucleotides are TGCGCCAGCAGTGTCGACCAGGGGAATGGGCTCGATTTTGCCGGGGAGCTGTTTTTT.